These 3 T cell receptor beta chains share one sample of origin, sequenced in a study of shared clonotypes between healthy human individuals (dated by TCRdb to about 2020). Libraries were made using the immunoSEQ multiplex PCR assay. This is the immuneACCESS table as TCRdb keeps it, with only in-frame sequences that have V and J called. A part of the clones is gone; compared with another copy, unresolved V genes explain less than half, and the rest is unexplained. This sample holds some 1,600,000 clones; roughly 98% were observed only once. The ten most abundant clones make up less than 0.55% of the sample. Sequenced sample: naive CD4+ T cells sorted from blood. The cell subset or site label corresponds to: CD45RA+ positively selected. The receptor set was obtained from a man aged 25-40 years in good health.

V usage is TRBV9 and J usage is TRBJ2-7; a possible D gene is TRBD2 (5 bases). The CDR3 is 13 amino acids. Germline CDR1 SGDLS, CDR2 YYNGEE. Trimming pared 7 bases from V and 1 base from J, leaving 12 bases between. The CDR3 spells CASGPSGSYEQYF. The CDR3 DNA sequence: TGTGCCAGCGGTCCGAGCGGTTCCTACGAGCAGTACTTC.

The V gene is TRBV20-1, the J gene TRBJ2-4; D uncertain. CDR3 size: 11 residues. Trimming stripped 1 base from V and 10 bases from J, with 8 bases between. The germline CDR1 and CDR2 sequences are DFQATT and SNEGSKA (reference sequence). CDR3 in DNA: TGCAGTGCTAGAGCCGACGATATTCAGTACTTC. Residues: CSARADDIQYF.

The chain recombines TRBV7-9 with TRBJ1-2, with 7 bases aligning to TRBD1. Trimming removed 5 bases from V and 1 base from J; junction bases left unmatched: 4. CDR1 and CDR2 (germline): SEHNR, FQNEAQ (reference sequence). The CDR3 spans 14 residues. CDR3 protein: CASSPGTVNYGYTF. The DNA for the CDR3 is TGTGCCAGCAGCCCAGGGACAGTTAACTATGGCTACACCTTC.